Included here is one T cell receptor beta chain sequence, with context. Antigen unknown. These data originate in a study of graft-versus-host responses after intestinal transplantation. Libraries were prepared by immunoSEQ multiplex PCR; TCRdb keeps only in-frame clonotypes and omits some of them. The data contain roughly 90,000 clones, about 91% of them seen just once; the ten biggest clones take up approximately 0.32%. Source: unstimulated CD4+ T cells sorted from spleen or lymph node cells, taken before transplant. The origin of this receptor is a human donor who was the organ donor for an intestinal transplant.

This CDR3 reads CASSLSPSRLSGELFF. The CDR3 DNA reads as TGTGCCAGCAGCTTATCCCCTTCCCGGTTGTCCGGGGAGCTGTTTTTT. The chain is built from TRBV7-3 and TRBJ2-2; D remains ambiguous. The CDR3 sequence is 16 residues long. V lost 2 bases and J lost 6, with 16 bases in between. Germline CDR1 and CDR2: SGHTA and FQGTGA.